Shown below are 26 T cell receptor beta chains from a single sample sequenced in a study of blood T cell repertoires in COVID-19. Here immunoSEQ multiplex PCR was the method, and the copy in TCRdb shows in-frame clones only, minus some. This table holds approximately 250,000 clones, roughly four fifths found once. Sequences were obtained from peripheral blood. The receptors originated from a man aged 45 to 65 with acute or convalescent COVID-19.

This clone was observed a few times. The chain has TRBV3-1 (or the pseudogene TRBV3-2) and TRBJ1-4; D is uncertain. V gave up 3 bases and J gave up 4 bases, with 9 bases separating them. The CDR3 contains 14 residues. The V gene's germline CDR1 is LGHDT and CDR2 YNNKEL (reference sequence). The CDR3 coding sequence is TGTGCCAGCAGCCAGAGAGGAGATAATGAAAAACTGTTTTTT. As protein: CASSQRGDNEKLFF.

This clone was seen only once. The V gene is TRBV9, the J gene TRBJ2-7; a weak D match, TRBD1 (5 bases). Germline values: CDR1 SGDLS, CDR2 YYNGEE. The V end lost 1 base, the J end lost 2 bases, and 10 bases lay between the germline ends. The CDR3 is made up of 14 amino acids. The CDR3 sequence: CASSVSVGPYEQYF. The CDR3, as DNA: TGTGCCAGCAGCGTATCTGTGGGGCCCTACGAGCAGTACTTC.

Comment on this clone: An end of the junction differs from the germline gene, which may be a read error. The V and J genes are TRBV6-5 and TRBJ2-7; 9 nucleotides match TRBD1. The CDR3 contains 15 residues. In germline, CDR1 is MNHEY, CDR2 SVGAGI. CDR3 in amino acids: CASSWRTGASHEQYF. For the CDR3, the DNA is TGTGCCAGCAGCTGGCGGACAGGGGCCTCCCACGAGCAGTACTTC.

The table lists this clone with a few counts. The chain uses TRBV19 and TRBJ1-5; TRBD1 aligns across 9 bases. This CDR3 region has 14 residues. CDR1 and CDR2 from the germline V gene are LNHDA and SQIVND (reference sequence). The V and J ends lost 8 bases and 0 bases, in that order; junction bases with no gene match: 2. The CDR3 coding sequence is TGTGCCAGTGGGACAGGGAATAGCAATCAGCCCCAGCATTTT. Residues: CASGTGNSNQPQHF.

This chain links TRBV15 with TRBJ2-7; D unclear. Germline loops: CDR1 LNHNV, CDR2 YYDKDF (reference sequence). The CDR3 runs 16 residues. With 4 bases removed from V and 2 bases from J, the gap between germline ends came to 18 bases. The chain's CDR3 is CATSKGPREVAYEQYF. The CDR3 nucleotides are TGTGCCACCAGCAAAGGCCCTAGAGAGGTTGCCTACGAGCAGTACTTC.

The chain recombines TRBV6-2 or TRBV6-3 with TRBJ2-3; TRBD1 agrees at 7 bases. The junction had 4 bases not matched to a gene; V was cut back by 2 bases and J by 2 bases. The CDR3 is 15 residues long. Germline V gene sequence: CDR1 MNHEY, CDR2 SVGEGT. CDR3 sequence reads: CASSYRGQYTDTQYF. The CDR3 DNA sequence: TGTGCCAGCAGTTACAGGGGACAGTACACAGATACGCAGTATTTT.

This rearrangement joins TRBV3-1 (or the pseudogene TRBV3-2) to TRBJ1-1; unclear D gene. Germline V gene lookup returns CDR1 LGHDT and CDR2 YNNKEL (reference sequence). The CDR3 runs to 12 residues. Trimming shortened V by 4 bases and J by 4 bases, and 7 bases separated the two germline ends. DNA for the CDR3: TGTGCCAGCAGCCGGGCCCTCACTGAAGCTTTCTTT. Encoded protein: CASSRALTEAFF.

The CDR3 sequence: CASSFLYGSNTEAFF. CDR3 coding DNA: TGTGCCAGCAGTTTTTTATACGGGTCGAACACTGAAGCTTTCTTT. The gene calls are TRBV6-5 and TRBJ1-1; no definite D call. Trimming left V 4 bases short and J 1 base short, with 13 bases between. This CDR3 is 15 amino acids long. Germline V CDR1 and CDR2: MNHEY, SVGAGI.

The chain employs TRBV5-1 and TRBJ2-7, with TRBD1 matching over 7 bases. The CDR3 covers 15 residues. Trimming at V came to 1 base and at J to 3 bases, leaving 7 bases not matched to a gene. Germline V CDR1 and CDR2: SGHRS, YFSETQ. The CDR3 sequence: CASSLNMGQHYEQYF. The CDR3 region has the DNA TGCGCCAGCAGCTTGAACATGGGACAGCACTACGAGCAGTACTTC.

V is TRBV7-9 and J is TRBJ1-5; D is ambiguous. Trimming removed 5 bases from V and 4 bases from J, with 9 bases in between. Germline CDR1 is SEHNR and CDR2 is FQNEAQ (reference sequence). The CDR3 contains 13 residues. Here the CDR3 DNA reads TGTGCCAGCAGCGCCTTTCGGAATCAGCCCCAGCATTTT. Protein: CASSAFRNQPQHF.

V usage is TRBV9 and J usage is TRBJ2-1; TRBD2 matches at 12 bases. From germline, CDR1 is SGDLS and CDR2 YYNGEE. V dropped 0 bases and J dropped 4; count of bases not matched to a gene: 8. CDR3 size: 18 residues. The CDR3 nucleotides are TGTGCCAGCAGCGTAGATTCTAGCGGGAGGGCCTGGTACAATGAGCAGTTCTTC. Amino acid sequence: CASSVDSSGRAWYNEQFF.

The chain has TRBV5-1 and TRBJ2-7; 9 bases agree with TRBD1. The CDR3 sequence is 15 residues long. In germline, CDR1 is SGHRS, CDR2 YFSETQ. V shed 0 bases, J shed 1 base, and the junction held 2 bases outside the gene matches. CDR3 amino acids: CASSLAGTGSYEQYF. CDR3 sequence (DNA): TGCGCCAGCAGCTTGGCCGGGACAGGGTCCTACGAGCAGTACTTC.

To note about this clone: In the same sample, other DNA sequences code for this CDR3. The chain uses TRBV14 and TRBJ2-1; perhaps TRBD1 as D (6 bases). The ends were cut back, 4 bases at V and 4 bases at J, with 8 bases in the middle. The CDR3 runs to 13 residues. In germline, CDR1 is SGHDN, CDR2 FVKESK. The CDR3 DNA reads TGTGCCAGCAGCCCGGGACAATACAATGAGCAGTTCTTC. Its translation: CASSPGQYNEQFF.

The CDR3 protein is CASSFRQPYNSPLHF. The CDR3 bases are TGTGCCAGCAGCTTCAGACAGCCCTATAATTCACCCCTCCACTTT. The chain links TRBV5-5 to TRBJ1-6; TRBD1 is a possible D gene (5 bases). Trimming pared 2 bases from V and 2 bases from J, leaving 8 bases between. Germline CDR1 is SGHKS and CDR2 is YYEKEE (reference sequence). The CDR3 is 15 amino acids.

The genes are TRBV4-2 and TRBJ2-5; 10 bases fit TRBD2. CDR1 is LGHNA and CDR2 is YNFKEQ in the germline V gene. J lost 5 bases, V lost 6 bases, and 15 bases had no gene match. The CDR3 runs 17 residues. CDR3 protein: CASSRVGSGRKEETQYF. DNA for the CDR3: TGTGCCAGCAGTCGCGTCGGTAGCGGGAGGAAAGAGGAGACCCAGTACTTC.

To note about this clone: The same CDR3 arises from other DNA sequences in this sample as well. The rearrangement links TRBV9 to TRBJ1-2; TRBD1 agrees at 9 bases. CDR3 length: 16 amino acids. CDR1 is SGDLS, CDR2 YYNGEE, per germline. V dropped 2 bases and J dropped 2; count of bases not matched to a gene: 7. The CDR3: CASSVALGQGNYGYTF. The DNA of the CDR3 is TGTGCCAGCAGCGTCGCTCTCGGACAGGGGAACTATGGCTACACCTTC.

V and J are TRBV11-2 and TRBJ2-3, with a tentative D call TRBD1 (5 bases). The germline CDR1 and CDR2 sequences are SGHAT and FQNNGV. V was pared by 3 bases and J by 1 base, with 11 bases between. This CDR3 is built from 15 residues. The CDR3 is CASSFGPTGTDTQYF. In DNA, the CDR3 is TGTGCCAGCAGCTTTGGGCCGACAGGCACAGATACGCAGTATTTT.

This clone was detected only a few times. For the CDR3, the DNA is TGTGCCAGCAGTTACGTGGACAGACTCAATCAGCCCCAGCATTTT. Translated, it gives CASSYVDRLNQPQHF. The chain has TRBV6-2 or TRBV6-3 and TRBJ1-5, with D perhaps matching TRBD1 (6 bases). The CDR3 sequence is 15 residues long. Looked up from germline, CDR1 is MNHEY and CDR2 is SVGEGT. The ends were cut back, 2 bases at V and 3 bases at J, with 11 bases in the middle.

This clone was recorded only once. The chain recombines TRBV5-1 with TRBJ2-5; tentative D call: TRBD1 (6 bases). This CDR3 has 15 residues. CDR1 and CDR2 (germline): SGHRS, YFSETQ. Trimming left V 2 bases short and J 2 bases short, with 13 bases between. The CDR3 nucleotides are TGCGCCAGCAGCTTAGAGACAGGAATACAAGAGACCCAGTACTTC. This sequence encodes CASSLETGIQETQYF. The full variable domain, its missing parts supplied by reference TRBV5-1 and TRBJ2-5, is KAGVTQTPRYLIKTRGQQVTLSCSPISGHRSVSWYQQTPGQGLQFLFEYFSETQRNKGNFPGRFSGRQFSNSRSEMNVSTLELGDSALYLCASSLETGIQETQYFGPGTRLLVL.

The table lists this clone with a few counts. The V and J genes are TRBV9 and TRBJ1-5; 7 bases line up with TRBD1. Germline trimming cut 3 bases from V and 7 bases from J; bases unmatched to any gene: 4. This CDR3 comprises 13 residues. Germline lookup yields CDR1 SGDLS and CDR2 YYNGEE. The CDR3 reads CASSAGDRQPQHF. The CDR3 region has the DNA TGTGCCAGCAGCGCCGGGGACAGACAGCCCCAGCATTTT.

The rearrangement links TRBV10-3 to TRBJ2-1; possible D gene TRBD2, 5 bases. V lost 8 bases and J lost 3, with 11 bases in between. CDR1 is ENHRY and CDR2 is SYGVKD in the germline V gene. The CDR3 spans 13 residues. CDR3 protein: CAISQRNYNEQFF. Here the CDR3 DNA reads TGTGCCATCTCCCAGCGGAACTACAATGAGCAGTTCTTC.

The genes are TRBV10-2 and TRBJ1-3, with D possibly TRBD1 on 6 matching bases. V was pared by 2 bases and J by 1 base, with 18 bases between. In germline, CDR1 is WSHSY, CDR2 SAAADI. The CDR3 totals 18 residues. The chain's CDR3 is CASSEAQGRQASGNTIYF. The CDR3 DNA reads as TGCGCCAGCAGTGAGGCCCAAGGGAGACAGGCATCTGGAAACACCATATATTTT.

The chain recombines TRBV19 with TRBJ1-1; TRBD1 matches at 8 bases. There are 14 residues in the CDR3. Germline CDR1 LNHDA, CDR2 SQIVND (reference sequence). V was pared by 4 bases and J by 1 base, with 2 bases of the junction left unmatched. The CDR3 is CASSRDRRNTEAFF. The CDR3 DNA sequence: TGTGCCAGTAGTAGGGACAGGAGGAACACTGAAGCTTTCTTT.

The chain recombines TRBV7-9 with TRBJ1-4; 7 nucleotides line up with TRBD1. This CDR3 has 13 amino acids. Germline CDR1 reads SEHNR; CDR2 reads FQNEAQ (reference sequence). The trim removed 7 bases at V and 6 bases at J, leaving 5 bases unmatched. CDR3 bases: TGTGCCAGCACACGGGACAGCCATGAAAAACTGTTTTTT. It yields the protein CASTRDSHEKLFF.

The chain uses TRBV7-9 and TRBJ2-1; no definite D call. The V gene lost 7 bases and the J gene lost 15 bases, with 16 bases spanning the gap. The CDR3 is 11 residues long. CDR1 and CDR2 (germline): SEHNR, FQNEAQ (reference sequence). CDR3 bases: TGTGCCAGCAACCAAGCTTTGGGCCTGTTCTTC. Its translation: CASNQALGLFF.

This clone showed up just a few times. V is TRBV30 and J is TRBJ1-6; possibly TRBD1 for D (6 bases). Germline assignment: CDR1 GTSNPN and CDR2 SVGIG (reference sequence). The germline V and J ends were trimmed by 5 bases and 10 bases, with 21 bases remaining between them. This CDR3 comprises 15 residues. The chain's CDR3 is CAWAIQNREHSPLHF. In nucleotides, the CDR3 is TGTGCCTGGGCAATCCAGAACAGGGAACACTCACCCCTCCACTTT. The complete variable domain, with remaining parts taken from reference TRBV30 and TRBJ1-6, reads SQTIHQWPATLVQPVGSPLSLECTVEGTSNPNLYWYRQAAGRGLQLLFYSVGIGQISSEVPQNLSASRPQDRQFILSSKKLLLSDSGFYLCAWAIQNREHSPLHFGNGTRLTVT.